The sequence of this TCR beta chain was determined in a study of response to subunit inactivated influenza vaccine. Regarding the study as a whole: That few new T cells are recruited by each seasonal influenza vaccination was the authors' suggestion.

This clonotype came up many times. Its target is unknown. Using its own MiXCR run on the RT-PCR reads, TCRdb lists one record per CDR3 protein. This sample has around 490,000 distinct CDR3 sequences, with approximately 7.7% found just once. CDR3 size: 12 residues. V lost 4 bases and J 5 bases, leaving 8 bases between the germline ends. Per the germline V gene, CDR1 is MNHEY and CDR2 is SMNVEV (reference sequence). The sample here was PBMCs from blood, taken around 25 months after vaccination. This chain joins TRBV27 and TRBJ1-1; D is ambiguous. This TCR was recovered from a man between 50 and 69 years old who received an inactivated influenza vaccine. CDR3 bases: TGTGCCAGCAGTTCCGTAGGGACTGAAGCTTTCTTT. Its translation is CASSSVGTEAFF.